A selection of T cell receptor beta chains follows, all from one sample in a study of blood T cell repertoires in COVID-19. Some clones are missing from TCRdb's copy, which holds only in-frame ones; the method was immunoSEQ multiplex PCR. The sample has more than 95,000 clones; 85% to 90% are singletons. The sequencing sample was made of peripheral blood. The receptors originated from a human donor in a cohort sampled during active COVID-19. CDR3s include the opening cysteine and the closing phenylalanine or tryptophan. The order of the fields is D gene, clone size, V gene, J gene, CDR3 DNA, CDR3 protein. A D gene is named only where the DNA matches it firmly. Size tells how often a clone was seen (once, few, many) or the class of an expanded clone, and some rows leave it out.

TRBD2	.	TRBV9	TRBJ2-5	TGTGCCAGCAGCGTAGGCTGGACTAGGCGCCAAGAGACCCAGTACTTC	CASSVGWTRRQETQYF
TRBD2	.	TRBV29-1	TRBJ2-2	TGCAGCGTTATAGGGCGGGAGAGGTTTACCGGGGAGCTGTTTTTT	CSVIGRERFTGELFF
TRBD1	.	TRBV28	TRBJ2-3	TGTGCCAGCAGTTCGGGACAGCTCCCAGATACGCAGTATTTT	CASSSGQLPDTQYF
TRBD1	.	TRBV28	TRBJ2-2	TGTGCCAGCAGCCCAGGGAGACAGGGGAACACCGGGGAGCTGTTTTTT	CASSPGRQGNTGELFF
TRBD2	.	TRBV2	TRBJ2-7	TGTGCCAGCAGTCTGACCCTAGCGGGAGTCTCCTACGAGCAGTACTTC	CASSLTLAGVSYEQYF
.	.	TRBV28	TRBJ2-7	TGTGCCAGCAGTTCGACAGGAGGACAGTACTTC	CASSSTGGQYF
TRBD1	.	TRBV4-2	TRBJ2-7	TGTGCCAGCAGCCAAGCGGGGGGACAGGGTTACCACGAGCAGTACTTC	CASSQAGGQGYHEQYF
.	few	TRBV7-9	TRBJ1-5	TGTGCCAGCAGCTTAGGGGGGGATCGGCCCCAGCATTTT	CASSLGGDRPQHF
TRBD1	.	TRBV28	TRBJ1-3	TGTGCCAGCAGACCTAACCAATGGACAGGGATGGAAAACACCATATATTTT	CASRPNQWTGMENTIYF
.	.	TRBV5-1	TRBJ1-2	TGCGCCAGCAGCTTGGCCAGGAACTATGGCTACACCTTC	CASSLARNYGYTF
.	.	TRBV28	TRBJ1-4	TGTGCCAGCAGTTTGGTTTTCGGGATTAATGAAAAACTGTTTTTT	CASSLVFGINEKLFF
.	few	TRBV2	TRBJ2-7	TGTGCCACCAAGGACAGAATCCACTACGAGCAGTACTTC	CATKDRIHYEQYF
TRBD1	.	TRBV7-9	TRBJ2-5	TGTGCCAGCAGCTTAGCCAGACAGGGTACCTTACAAGAGACCCAGTACTTC	CASSLARQGTLQETQYF
TRBD2	.	TRBV11-2	TRBJ2-2	TGTGCCAGCAGCTTTCCCCCCAAAAGGACTAGCGTAGCCGGGGAGCTGTTTTTT	CASSFPPKRTSVAGELFF
.	once	TRBV5-6	TRBJ2-7	TGTGCCAGCAGCTTGGCCCTATACGAGCAGTACTTC	CASSLALYEQYF